The clone carrying this T cell receptor (beta chain) was counted many times. This sample is drawn from a study of T-cell reconstitution after alpha-beta-depleted transplantation in children. Trimming removed 7 bases from V and 0 bases from J, with 25 bases in between. The length of the CDR3 is 19 residues. Library preparation (for TCRbeta) was performed with unique molecular identifiers. MiXCR, applied by TCRdb to the PCR reads, yields one record per CDR3 protein. Found here are about 420,000 distinct CDR3 sequences, about 16% of them singletons; the top ten hold 25% to 30%. The sequence derives from a boy under two years old who had a stem cell transplant for Wiskott-Aldrich syndrome, so the T cells may come from the graft donor. This sequence joins TRBV12-3 or TRBV12-4 and TRBJ2-1; D possibly uses TRBD1 or TRBD2 (5 bases each). The input for sequencing was PBMCs, mostly from graft donor cells, taken 360 days after TCRalphabeta/CD19-depleted stem cell transplant. This chain's CDR3 is CASTTFGDPNPSSYNEQFF. The CDR3 coding sequence is TGTGCCAGCACCACCTTTGGGGACCCAAACCCGAGCTCCTACAATGAGCAGTTCTTC.